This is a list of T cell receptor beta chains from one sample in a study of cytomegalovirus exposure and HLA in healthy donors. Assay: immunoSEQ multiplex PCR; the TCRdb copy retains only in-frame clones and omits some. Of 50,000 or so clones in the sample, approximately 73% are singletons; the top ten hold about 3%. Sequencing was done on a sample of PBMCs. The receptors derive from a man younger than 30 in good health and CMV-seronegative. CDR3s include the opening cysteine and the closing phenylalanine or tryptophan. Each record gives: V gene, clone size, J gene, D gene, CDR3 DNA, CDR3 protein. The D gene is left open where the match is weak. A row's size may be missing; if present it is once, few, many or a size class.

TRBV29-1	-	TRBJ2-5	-	TGCAGCGTTGAAGATCTCAATGAGCGGAACCCCTCGGGAGAGACCCAGTACTTC	CSVEDLNERNPSGETQYF
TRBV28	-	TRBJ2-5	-	TGTGCCAGCACGGACAGCCAAGAGACCCAGTACTTC	CASTDSQETQYF
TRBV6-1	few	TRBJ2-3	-	TGTGCCAGCAGTGCCTTGGGAGGAGCTACGGATACGCAGTATTTT	CASSALGGATDTQYF
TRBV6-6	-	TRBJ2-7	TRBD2	TGTGCCAGCAGCCCCCTCGGTAGCGGGAGGACATACGAGCAGTACTTC	CASSPLGSGRTYEQYF
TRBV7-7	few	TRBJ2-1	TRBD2	TGTGCCAGCAGCCTGACTCCGGGGGGCAATGAGCAGTTCTTC	CASSLTPGGNEQFF
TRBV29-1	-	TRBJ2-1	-	TGCAGCGTTGGTGCGGGCAACGCCTACAATGAGCAGTTCTTC	CSVGAGNAYNEQFF
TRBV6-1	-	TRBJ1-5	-	TGTGCCAGCACTACCAATACAGGGAATTTACAGCCCCAGCATTTT	CASTTNTGNLQPQHF
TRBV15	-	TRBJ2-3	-	TGTGCCACCAGCAGGAGAGACACTTCCGTAGCAGATACGCAGTATTTT	CATSRRDTSVADTQYF
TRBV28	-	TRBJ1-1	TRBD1	TGTGCCAGCAGCTCCGGGACAGGGAGGGCTGAAGCTTTCTTT	CASSSGTGRAEAFF
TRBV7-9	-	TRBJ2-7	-	TGTGCCAGCAGCTTAATGGGAGTCCCTAGGGAGCAGTACTTC	CASSLMGVPREQYF
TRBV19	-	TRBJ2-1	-	TGTGCCAGTAATAGCCAGACGAATGAGCAGTTCTTC	CASNSQTNEQFF
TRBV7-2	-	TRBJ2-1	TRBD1	TGTGCCAGCAGCTTGGGCCGGGACAGGGCCAATGAGCAGTTCTTC	CASSLGRDRANEQFF
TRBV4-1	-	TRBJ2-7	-	TGCGCCAGCAGCCAAGTACTATTCCGCGAGCAGTACTTC	CASSQVLFREQYF
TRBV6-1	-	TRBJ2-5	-	TGTGCCAGCAGAACCAGGACAGACCAAGAGACCCAGTACTTC	CASRTRTDQETQYF
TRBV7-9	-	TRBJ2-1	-	TGTGCCAGCAGCTTACAGGGGACGAATGAGCAGTTCTTC	CASSLQGTNEQFF
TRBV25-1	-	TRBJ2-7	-	TGTGCCAGCAGCGGGACACTTTCCTACGAGCAGTACTTC	CASSGTLSYEQYF
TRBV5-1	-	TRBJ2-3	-	TGCGCCAGCAGGCTTGAGACCGGGGGAGATACGCAGTATTTT	CASRLETGGDTQYF
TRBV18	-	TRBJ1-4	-	TGTGCCAGCTCACCAAGTTTCCTAATGAATGAAAAACTGTTTTTT	CASSPSFLMNEKLFF
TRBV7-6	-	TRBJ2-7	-	TGTGCCAGCAGCCTACTAGCCGTCTCCTACGAGCAGTACTTC	CASSLLAVSYEQYF
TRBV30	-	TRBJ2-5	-	TGTGCCTGGAGTGTCGAAGAGACCCAGTACTTC	CAWSVEETQYF
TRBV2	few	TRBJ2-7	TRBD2	TGTGCCAGCAGACTCAGGGAGGGCGGGAATTACGAGCAGTACTTC	CASRLREGGNYEQYF
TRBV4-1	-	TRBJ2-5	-	TGCGCCAGCAGCCAAGTCCTAGGAGGCCAGCGAGAGACCCAGTACTTC	CASSQVLGGQRETQYF
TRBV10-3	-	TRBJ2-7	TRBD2	TGTGCCATCAGTGAGTCGAGCGGGGGTGGTTCCTACGAGCAGTACTTC	CAISESSGGGSYEQYF
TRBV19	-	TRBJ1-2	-	TGTGCCAGTAGTATATTCCCGAGAGGCTACACCTTC	CASSIFPRGYTF
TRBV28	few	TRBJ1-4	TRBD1	TGTGCCAGCAGTTTAAACCGGGACAGGGGGGAAAAACTGTTTTTT	CASSLNRDRGEKLFF
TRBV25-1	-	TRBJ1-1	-	TGTGCCAGCACCCCTTTGACTGAAGCTTTCTTT	CASTPLTEAFF
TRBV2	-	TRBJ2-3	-	TGTGCCAGCAGTGGTCGCCTACTTTCTAGCACAGATACGCAGTATTTT	CASSGRLLSSTDTQYF
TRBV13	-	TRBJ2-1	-	TGTGCCAGCAGCTACCGACACTACAATGAGCAGTTCTTC	CASSYRHYNEQFF
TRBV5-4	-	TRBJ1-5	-	TGTGCCAGCAGCTCCGGGGTAAACAATCAGCCCCAGCATTTT	CASSSGVNNQPQHF
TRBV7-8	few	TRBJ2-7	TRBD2	TGTGCCAGCAGCACGGGGCTAGCGGGAGAGGAGCAGTACTTC	CASSTGLAGEEQYF
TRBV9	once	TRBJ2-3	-	TGTGCCAGCAGCGCCGCTTGGACAGTAGATACGCAGTATTTT	CASSAAWTVDTQYF
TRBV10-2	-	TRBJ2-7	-	TGCGCCAGCAGTGAGTCCGGAACAGGGTCCCACGAGCAGTACTTC	CASSESGTGSHEQYF
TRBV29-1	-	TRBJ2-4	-	TGCAGCGTGAAGCCGGTAGCCAAAAACATTCAGTACTTC	CSVKPVAKNIQYF
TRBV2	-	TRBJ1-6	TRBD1	TGTGCCAGCAGTGAAGGGGACAGACCTAATTCACCCCTCCACTTT	CASSEGDRPNSPLHF
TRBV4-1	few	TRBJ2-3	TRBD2	TGCGCCAGCAGCCCTGGGGGTCGCGGGGGAACAGATACGCAGTATTTT	CASSPGGRGGTDTQYF
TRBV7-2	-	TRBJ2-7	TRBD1	TGTGCCAGCAGCTTGACATCCCCGGGACAGGGGGCTAATGAGCAGTACTTC	CASSLTSPGQGANEQYF
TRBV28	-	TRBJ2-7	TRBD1	TGTGCCAGCAGTTTCCGGGACAGTAGGTCCTACGAGCAGTACTTC	CASSFRDSRSYEQYF
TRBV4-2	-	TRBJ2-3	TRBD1	TGTGCCAGCAGCCAACCTCAGACAGGGTCCACAGATACGCAGTATTTT	CASSQPQTGSTDTQYF
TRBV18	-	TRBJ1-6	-	TGTGCCAGCTCACCTCTACAGGGAAATTCACCCCTCCACTTT	CASSPLQGNSPLHF
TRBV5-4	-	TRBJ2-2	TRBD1	TGTGCCAGCAGCCAGGACAGGGTGTATACCGGGGAGCTGTTTTTT	CASSQDRVYTGELFF
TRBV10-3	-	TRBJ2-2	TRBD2	TGTGCCATCAGTGACCGGCTAGCGGGGAACACCGGGGAGCTGTTTTTT	CAISDRLAGNTGELFF
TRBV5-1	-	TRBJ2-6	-	TGCGCCAGCAGCTTGGTAGCCCTCTCTGGGGCCAACGTCCTGACTTTC	CASSLVALSGANVLTF
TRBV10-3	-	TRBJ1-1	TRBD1	TGTGCCATCAGTGGGGGGACAGGGAACACTGAAGCTTTCTTT	CAISGGTGNTEAFF
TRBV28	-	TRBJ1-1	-	TGTGCCAGCAGGCCAACAGGGACCGAAGCTTTCTTT	CASRPTGTEAFF
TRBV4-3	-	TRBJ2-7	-	TGCGCCAGCAGCCAATTAAGGGGATCTTCCTACGAGCAGTACTTC	CASSQLRGSSYEQYF
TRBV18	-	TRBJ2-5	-	TGTGCCAGCTCGCCGAGCCACCCAGAGACCCAGTACTTC	CASSPSHPETQYF
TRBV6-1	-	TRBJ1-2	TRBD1	TGTGCCAGCAGCCTACAGGGGGGTATATCCTATGGCTACACCTTC	CASSLQGGISYGYTF
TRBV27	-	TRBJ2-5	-	TGTGCCAGCAGTTTACAGGACAGAAAAGAGACCCAGTACTTC	CASSLQDRKETQYF
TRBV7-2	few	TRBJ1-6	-	TGTGCCAGCAGCGCGGGGTCACCCCTCCACTTT	CASSAGSPLHF
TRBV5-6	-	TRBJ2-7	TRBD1	TGTGCCAGCAGCAAAGGACAGGGGGCTAGCGGGATGATCTACGAGCAGTACTTC	CASSKGQGASGMIYEQYF
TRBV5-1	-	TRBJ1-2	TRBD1	TGCGCCAGCAGCGTAGGGGGCGCGGACTATGGCTACACCTTC	CASSVGGADYGYTF
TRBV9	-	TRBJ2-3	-	TGTGCCAGCAGCGTAGGGGGACAAAGGGCAGATACGCAGTATTTT	CASSVGGQRADTQYF